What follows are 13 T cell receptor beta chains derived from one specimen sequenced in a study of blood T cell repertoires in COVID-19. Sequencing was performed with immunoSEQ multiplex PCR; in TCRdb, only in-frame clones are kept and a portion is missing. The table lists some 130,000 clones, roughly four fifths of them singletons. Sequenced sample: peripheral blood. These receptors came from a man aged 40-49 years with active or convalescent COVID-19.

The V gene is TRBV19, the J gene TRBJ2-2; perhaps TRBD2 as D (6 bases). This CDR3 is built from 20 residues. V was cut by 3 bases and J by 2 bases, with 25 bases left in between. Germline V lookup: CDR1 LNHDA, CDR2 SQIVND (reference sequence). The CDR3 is CASSIWPLGLPTTNTGELFF. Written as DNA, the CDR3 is TGTGCCAGTAGTATCTGGCCCCTTGGACTACCTACTACCAACACCGGGGAGCTGTTTTTT.

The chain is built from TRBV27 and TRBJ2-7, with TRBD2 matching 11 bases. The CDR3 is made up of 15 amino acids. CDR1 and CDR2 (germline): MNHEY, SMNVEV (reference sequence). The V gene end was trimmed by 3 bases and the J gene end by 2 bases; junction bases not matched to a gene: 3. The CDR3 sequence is CASSFTSGGTYEQYF. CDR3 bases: TGTGCCAGCAGTTTTACTAGCGGGGGAACCTACGAGCAGTACTTC.

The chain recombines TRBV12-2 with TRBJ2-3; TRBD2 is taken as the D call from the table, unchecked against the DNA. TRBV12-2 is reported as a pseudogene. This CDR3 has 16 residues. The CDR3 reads CASRFLRGGRTDTQYF. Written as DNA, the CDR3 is TGTGCAAGTCGCTTCTTACGGGGGGGACGCACAGATACGCAGTATTTT.

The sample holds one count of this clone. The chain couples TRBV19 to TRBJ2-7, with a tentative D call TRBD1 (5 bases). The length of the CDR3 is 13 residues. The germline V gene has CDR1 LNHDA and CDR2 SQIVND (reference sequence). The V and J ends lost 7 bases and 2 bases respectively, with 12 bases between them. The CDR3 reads CASTTDSPYEQYF. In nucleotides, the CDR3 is TGTGCCAGTACGACAGATTCCCCCTACGAGCAGTACTTC.

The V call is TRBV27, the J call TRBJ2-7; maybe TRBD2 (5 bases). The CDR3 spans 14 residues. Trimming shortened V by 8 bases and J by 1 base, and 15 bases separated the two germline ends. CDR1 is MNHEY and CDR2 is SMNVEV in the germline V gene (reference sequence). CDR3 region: CASPSVPGSYEQYF. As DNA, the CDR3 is TGTGCCAGCCCTTCGGTCCCGGGGTCCTACGAGCAGTACTTC.

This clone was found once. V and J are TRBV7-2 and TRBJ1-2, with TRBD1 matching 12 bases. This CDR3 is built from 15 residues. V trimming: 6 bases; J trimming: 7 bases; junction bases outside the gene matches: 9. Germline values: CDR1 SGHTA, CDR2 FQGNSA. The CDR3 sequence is CASRRPGQGALGYTF. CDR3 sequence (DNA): TGTGCCAGCAGACGCCCGGGACAGGGGGCGCTTGGCTACACCTTC.

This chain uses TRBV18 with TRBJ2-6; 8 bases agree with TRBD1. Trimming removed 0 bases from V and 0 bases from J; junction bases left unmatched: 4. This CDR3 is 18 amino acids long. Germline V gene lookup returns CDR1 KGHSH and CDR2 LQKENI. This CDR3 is CASSPPPGGSSGANVLTF. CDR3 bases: TGTGCCAGCTCACCACCCCCAGGGGGCAGCTCTGGGGCCAACGTCCTGACTTTC. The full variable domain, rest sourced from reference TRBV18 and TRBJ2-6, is NAGVMQNPRHLVRRRGQEARLRCSPMKGHSHVYWYRQLPEEGLKFMVYLQKENIIDESGMPKERFSAEFPKEGPSILRIQQVVRGDSAAYFCASSPPPGGSSGANVLTFGAGSRLTVL.

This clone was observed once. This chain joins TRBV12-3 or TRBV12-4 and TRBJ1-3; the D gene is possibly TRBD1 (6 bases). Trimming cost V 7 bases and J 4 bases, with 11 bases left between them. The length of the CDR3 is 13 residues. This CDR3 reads CASMIGGGNTIYF. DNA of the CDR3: TGTGCCAGCATGATAGGGGGAGGAAACACCATATATTTT.

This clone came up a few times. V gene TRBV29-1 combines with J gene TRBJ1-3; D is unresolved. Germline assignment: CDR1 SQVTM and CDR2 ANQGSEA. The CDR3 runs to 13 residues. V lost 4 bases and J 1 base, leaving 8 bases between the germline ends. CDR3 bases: TGCAGCGTTGTAGGAGGGTCTGGAAACACCATATATTTT. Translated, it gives CSVVGGSGNTIYF.

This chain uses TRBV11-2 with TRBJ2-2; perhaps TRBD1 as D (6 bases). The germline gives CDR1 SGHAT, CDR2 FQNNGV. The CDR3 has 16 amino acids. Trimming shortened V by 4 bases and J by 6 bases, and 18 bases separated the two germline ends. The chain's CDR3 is CASSSLVGRGPGELFF. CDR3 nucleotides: TGTGCCAGCAGCTCCCTCGTTGGCAGGGGTCCCGGGGAGCTGTTTTTT.

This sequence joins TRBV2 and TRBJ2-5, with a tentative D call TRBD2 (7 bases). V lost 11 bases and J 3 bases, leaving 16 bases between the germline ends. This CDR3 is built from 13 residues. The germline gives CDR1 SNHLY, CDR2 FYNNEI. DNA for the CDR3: TGTGCCGGCGGGGGACAACCAAAAGAGACCCAGTACTTC. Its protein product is CAGGGQPKETQYF.

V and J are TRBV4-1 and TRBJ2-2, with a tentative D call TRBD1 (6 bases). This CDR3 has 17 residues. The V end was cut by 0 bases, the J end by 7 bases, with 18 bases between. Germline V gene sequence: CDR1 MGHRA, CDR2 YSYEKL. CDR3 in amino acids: CASSQDINRDRGGELFF. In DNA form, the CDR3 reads TGCGCCAGCAGCCAAGATATTAACAGGGATAGGGGCGGGGAGCTGTTTTTT.

CDR3 nucleotides: TGCAGCGTTGAAGATGTACAAACAGCACCCGACTATGGCTACACCTTC. This codes for CSVEDVQTAPDYGYTF. The J gene is TRBJ1-2, the V gene TRBV29-1, with D hard to call. Trimming cost V 0 bases and J 3 bases, with 17 bases left between them. The CDR3 extends over 16 amino acids. CDR1 and CDR2 (germline): SQVTM, ANQGSEA.